Each of the 26 T cell receptor beta chains below was sequenced from the same sample in a study of early T cells in non-severe SARS-CoV-2 infection. TCRdb re-called the 5' RACE reads with MiXCR, one entry per CDR3 protein. The sample shows 46,000 or so distinct CDR3 sequences, roughly 7% of them seen only once. Source material: whole blood. The receptors originated from an adult who was a healthcare worker with PCR-confirmed SARS-CoV-2 infection or an uninfected control (not recorded which).

There are many counts of this clonotype. This chain connects TRBV14 to TRBJ2-3, with 11 bases matching TRBD2. This CDR3 has 15 residues. Germline lookup yields CDR1 SGHDN and CDR2 FVKESK. The ends lost 4 bases at V and 5 bases at J; junction bases unmatched: 5. The CDR3 sequence: CASSPLAGGGDTQYF. CDR3 DNA sequence: TGTGCCAGCAGCCCGCTAGCGGGGGGAGGAGATACGCAGTATTTT.

In the case of this clonotype: Just one base apart from a much larger clone, this may be a read error. The CDR3 nucleotides are TGCGGCTCCTCGGGTGCAGTCCAAGAGACCCAGTACTTC. Translation gives CGSSGAVQETQYF. The V call is TRBV20-1, the J call TRBJ2-5; D gene unclear. The CDR3 has 13 amino acids. Germline CDR1 reads DFQATT; CDR2 reads SNEGSKA (reference sequence).

The rearrangement links TRBV13 to TRBJ2-3, with D maybe TRBD1 (5 bases). The CDR3 length is 16 residues. The germline V gene has CDR1 PRHDT and CDR2 FYEKMQ (reference sequence). Trimming cost V 5 bases and J 4 bases, with 19 bases left between them. The CDR3 loop is CASSQLGVPFPDTQYF. The CDR3 DNA is TGTGCCAGCAGCCAATTAGGGGTTCCCTTCCCAGATACGCAGTATTTT.

In its sample, this clonotype was seen many times. The genes are TRBV7-2 and TRBJ1-5; D possibly corresponds to TRBD1 (6 bases). V gave up 5 bases and J gave up 5 bases, with 13 bases separating them. CDR1 SGHTA and CDR2 FQGNSA come from the germline V gene. The CDR3 contains 14 residues. The CDR3 protein is CASSLTGYDQPQHF. In nucleotides, the CDR3 is TGTGCCAGCAGCCTTACAGGGTACGATCAGCCCCAGCATTTT.

The chain combines TRBV28 with TRBJ2-7; D could derive from TRBD1 or TRBD2 (5 bases each). Germline V gene data show CDR1 as MDHEN and CDR2 as SYDVKM. Trimming pared 7 bases from V and 3 bases from J, leaving 10 bases between. The CDR3 sequence is 12 residues long. The CDR3 nucleotides read TGTGCCAGCATGAGGGGAGTCTACGAGCAGTACTTC. This sequence encodes CASMRGVYEQYF.

The V gene is TRBV29-1, the J gene TRBJ2-3, with D perhaps TRBD2 (6 bases). The CDR3 has 15 residues. Germline V gene sequence: CDR1 SQVTM, CDR2 ANQGSEA. The V and J ends lost 7 bases and 4 bases respectively, with 21 bases between them. This chain's CDR3 is CSAQGGGILSDTQYF. CDR3 bases: TGCAGCGCCCAAGGTGGAGGGATCCTCTCAGATACGCAGTATTTT.

The genes are TRBV29-1 and TRBJ2-1, with D perhaps TRBD1 or TRBD2 (5 bases each). CDR1 is SQVTM and CDR2 is ANQGSEA in the germline V gene. V lost 7 bases to trimming and J lost 4 bases, with 14 bases between them. The CDR3 is 13 amino acids. CDR3 loop: CSARGSGYNEQFF. The CDR3 nucleotides are TGCAGCGCAAGGGGTTCGGGGTACAATGAGCAGTTCTTC.

The chain links TRBV10-3 to TRBJ2-7, with TRBD1 matching 8 bases. This CDR3 has 15 residues. The junction had 9 bases not matched to a gene; V was cut back by 3 bases and J by 5 bases. Germline lookup yields CDR1 ENHRY and CDR2 SYGVKD. CDR3 DNA: TGTGCCATCAGTGATCCGGGACAGGCAATCCACGAGCAGTACTTC. Translated, it gives CAISDPGQAIHEQYF.

The V and J genes are TRBV4-2 and TRBJ1-4; TRBD1 aligns across 9 bases. Germline lookup yields CDR1 LGHNA and CDR2 YNFKEQ. Trimming cost V 3 bases and J 5 bases; bases outside gene matches: 4. The CDR3 has 15 residues. The CDR3 is CASSQDRGGNEKLFF. The CDR3 DNA sequence: TGTGCCAGCAGCCAGGACAGGGGAGGAAATGAAAAACTGTTTTTT.

This clonotype has ten or more counts. The V gene is TRBV29-1, the J gene TRBJ1-1, with D tentatively TRBD1 (6 bases). Germline CDR1 reads SQVTM; CDR2 reads ANQGSEA. The germline V and J ends were trimmed by 5 bases and 4 bases, with 17 bases remaining between them. This CDR3 has 14 residues. CDR3 bases: TGCAGCGTTAACGTCCGAGGGGGAGGCACTGAAGCTTTCTTT. Its protein is CSVNVRGGGTEAFF.

The CDR3 nucleotides read TGCAGTGCTAAGGCCCCCCATGGACAGGGACCCTACGAGCAGTACTTC. As protein: CSAKAPHGQGPYEQYF. The chain links TRBV20-1 to TRBJ2-7, with 8 bases identical to TRBD1. The V gene's germline CDR1 is DFQATT and CDR2 SNEGSKA (reference sequence). CDR3 length equals 16 residues. Trimming at V came to 4 bases and at J to 2 bases, leaving 13 bases not matched to a gene.

This clonotype has more than one count but fewer than ten. This chain connects TRBV10-3 to TRBJ2-3, with D possibly called TRBD1 or TRBD2 (5 bases each). Germline lookup yields CDR1 ENHRY and CDR2 SYGVKD. This CDR3 is 15 amino acids long. Trimming shortened V by 6 bases and J by 5 bases, and 18 bases separated the two germline ends. The CDR3 region is CAISGSIPGLDTQYF. The CDR3 DNA is TGTGCCATCAGCGGTTCAATTCCGGGGCTAGATACGCAGTATTTT.

V is TRBV7-3 and J is TRBJ2-2; a possible D gene is TRBD1 (6 bases). The CDR3 totals 15 residues. Per the germline V gene, CDR1 is SGHTA and CDR2 is FQGTGA. V lost 5 bases and J lost 4, with 14 bases in between. The CDR3 DNA reads TGTGCCAGCAGCCCTCAAATGACAGGCACCGGGGAGCTGTTTTTT. Amino acids: CASSPQMTGTGELFF.

This clonotype was recorded many times. The chain joins TRBV7-9 to TRBJ2-2; TRBD2 matches at 7 bases. V gave up 1 base and J gave up 6 bases; unmatched junction bases: 2. The CDR3 length is 14 residues. Germline lookup yields CDR1 SEHNR and CDR2 FQNEAQ (reference sequence). In nucleotides, the CDR3 is TGTGCCAGCAGCTTAGGACTAGCAGCCGGGGAGCTGTTTTTT. This sequence encodes CASSLGLAAGELFF. The whole variable domain, filled in from reference TRBV7-9 and TRBJ2-2, reads DTGVSQNPRHKITKRGQNVTFRCDPISEHNRLYWYRQTLGQGPEFLTYFQNEAQLEKSRLLSDRFSAERPKGSFSTLEIQRTEQGDSAMYLCASSLGLAAGELFFGEGSRLTVL.

This clonotype was detected ten times or more. V and J are TRBV10-3 and TRBJ2-3; D is unclear. Trimming removed 8 bases at V and 6 bases at J, with 9 bases between. This CDR3 has 11 residues. Germline CDR1 and CDR2: ENHRY and SYGVKD. The CDR3 protein is CAIALGDTQYF. The CDR3, as DNA: TGTGCCATCGCCCTCGGGGATACGCAGTATTTT.

This clonotype was seen once. This chain uses TRBV6-2 or TRBV6-3 with TRBJ2-7; 7 bases are shared with TRBD2. After removal of 4 bases from V and 2 bases from J, the junction contained 8 bases not matched to a gene. The CDR3 extends over 15 amino acids. The germline V gene encodes CDR1 MNHEY and CDR2 SVGEGT. Written as DNA, the CDR3 is TGTGCCAGCAGTTCGCGGACTAGAAACGCCTACGAGCAGTACTTC. Its protein product is CASSSRTRNAYEQYF.

In this sample, this clonotype is medium-sized. This rearrangement joins TRBV29-1 to TRBJ1-1; D unresolved. This CDR3 region has 11 residues. Per germline, CDR1 SQVTM and CDR2 ANQGSEA. Here the CDR3 reads CRAGSHTEAFF. For the CDR3, the DNA is TGCAGGGCGGGTAGCCACACTGAAGCTTTCTTT.

This clonotype was observed at least ten times. Here the CDR3 DNA reads TGCAGTGCAACGACCCGCTACGAGCAGTACTTC. This encodes CSATTRYEQYF. The rearrangement joins TRBV20-1 to TRBJ2-7; D not resolved. The V gene's germline CDR1 is DFQATT and CDR2 SNEGSKA (reference sequence). The ends were cut back, 6 bases at V and 3 bases at J, with 9 bases in the middle. This CDR3 comprises 11 residues.

This clonotype was found a few times. The gene calls are TRBV6-9 and TRBJ1-6; a possible D gene is TRBD1 (5 bases). This CDR3 has 13 amino acids. V shed 3 bases and J shed 11 bases, with 11 bases lying between them. Germline V CDR1 and CDR2: MNHGY, SVAAGI. CDR3 sequence (DNA): TGTGCCAGCAGTTACCCATCAGGGACACCCCTCCACTTT. The encoded protein is CASSYPSGTPLHF.

This clonotype showed up many times. V gene TRBV6-2 or TRBV6-3 combines with J gene TRBJ2-1; 7 bases map to TRBD2. The J segment lost 5 bases and the V segment lost 2 bases, leaving 9 bases of the junction unmatched. This CDR3 region has 16 residues. Germline lookup yields CDR1 MNHEY and CDR2 SVGEGT. In DNA form, the CDR3 reads TGTGCCAGCAGTTACCGGGAGGTTAGGGGAAACAATGAGCAGTTCTTC. This gives the protein CASSYREVRGNNEQFF.

The sample holds a few counts of this clonotype. This rearrangement joins TRBV20-1 to TRBJ2-3; tentatively, D is TRBD2 (5 bases). The CDR3 is 14 residues long. The germline CDR1 and CDR2 sequences are DFQATT and SNEGSKA (reference sequence). V lost 4 bases and J lost 5, with 16 bases in between. Here the CDR3 DNA reads TGCAGTGCTATATTGGAGGCTAATGTAGATACGCAGTATTTT. Translating gives CSAILEANVDTQYF.

This clonotype was observed a few times. The genes are TRBV2 and TRBJ1-4; 9 bases map to TRBD1. CDR1 SNHLY and CDR2 FYNNEI come from the germline V gene. After removal of 7 bases from V and 8 bases from J, the junction contained 11 bases not matched to a gene. This CDR3 region has 15 residues. CDR3 DNA sequence: TGTGCCAGCAACTCGGGACAGGGAGAGGTGGAAAAACTGTTTTTT. It specifies CASNSGQGEVEKLFF.

This clonotype was seen repeatedly, ten times or more. The chain joins TRBV2 to TRBJ1-1, with D perhaps matching TRBD1 (6 bases). In germline, CDR1 is SNHLY, CDR2 FYNNEI. Trimming removed 6 bases at V and 7 bases at J, with 12 bases between. The CDR3 is 12 residues long. CDR3 region: CASSAGRGEAFF. DNA for the CDR3: TGTGCCAGCAGCGCGGGCAGGGGTGAAGCTTTCTTT.

The chain recombines TRBV29-1 with TRBJ1-1; no definite D call. This CDR3 spans 12 amino acids. V was pared by 7 bases and J by 5 bases, with 14 bases between. Germline CDR1 SQVTM, CDR2 ANQGSEA. The CDR3 DNA reads TGCAGCGCTCATATATTTGGGACTGAAGCTTTCTTT. This sequence encodes CSAHIFGTEAFF.

Many counts were recorded for this clonotype. This chain links TRBV28 with TRBJ2-5; D possibly corresponds to TRBD2 (5 bases). CDR1 is MDHEN and CDR2 is SYDVKM in the germline V gene. The CDR3 length is 13 residues. V was trimmed by 9 bases and J by 9 bases, leaving 20 bases between them. The CDR3, as DNA: TGTGCCAGTACCGGGATGAAACTCGAGGCCCAGTACTTC. Its protein is CASTGMKLEAQYF.

This clonotype was detected ten times or more. The V call is TRBV4-2, the J call TRBJ2-3; tentative D call: TRBD2 (5 bases). The CDR3 totals 15 residues. Trimming took off 4 bases at V and 4 bases at J, with 15 bases between the two ends. Germline V CDR1 and CDR2: LGHNA, YNFKEQ. The CDR3 reads CASSPSLRESDTQYF. In DNA, the CDR3 is TGTGCCAGCAGCCCCTCTTTGAGGGAATCAGATACGCAGTATTTT.